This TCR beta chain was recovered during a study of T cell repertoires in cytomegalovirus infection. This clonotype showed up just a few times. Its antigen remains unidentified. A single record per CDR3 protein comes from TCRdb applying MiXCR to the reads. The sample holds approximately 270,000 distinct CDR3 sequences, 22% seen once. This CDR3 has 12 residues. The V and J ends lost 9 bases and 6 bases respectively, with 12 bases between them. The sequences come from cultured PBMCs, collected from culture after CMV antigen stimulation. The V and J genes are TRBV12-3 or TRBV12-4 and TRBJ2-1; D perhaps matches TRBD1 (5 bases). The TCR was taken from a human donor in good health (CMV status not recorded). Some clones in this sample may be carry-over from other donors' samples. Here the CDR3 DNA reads TGTGCCAGTGAGTTGCAGGGCAATGAGCAGTTCTTC. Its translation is CASELQGNEQFF.